These T cell receptor beta chains were read from a single sample in a study of blood T cell repertoires in COVID-19. Some clones are missing from TCRdb's copy, which holds only in-frame ones; the method was immunoSEQ multiplex PCR. The sample lists around 100,000 clones; roughly 71% were seen once. Material for sequencing was peripheral blood. The receptors were sampled from an elderly man with acute or convalescent COVID-19. The CDR3 runs from the conserved cysteine through the conserved F or W.

J,V,CDR3
TRBJ1-4,TRBV7-9,CASSSRAQRNEKLFF
TRBJ1-5,TRBV6-6,CASRGTDRGPNQPQHF
TRBJ1-1,TRBV12-5,CASGPSGGNTEAFF
TRBJ1-5,TRBV12-3/TRBV12-4,CASSLRGQQPQHF
TRBJ2-4,TRBV27,CASSPLTGIYAKNIQYF
TRBJ2-7,TRBV19,CASSIGPGYEQYF
TRBJ1-6,TRBV5-1,CASRTGAANSPLHF
TRBJ2-7,TRBV6-5,CASSYSGTGGYEQYF
TRBJ2-3,TRBV21-1,CASSKGKGLAGDLTDTQYF
TRBJ1-2,TRBV7-2,CASSLGGAERGYTF
TRBJ2-7,TRBV28,CASSPSPGMGYEQYF
TRBJ2-2,TRBV7-2,CASSETGGYGELFF
TRBJ2-5,TRBV11-2,CASSSGLQQETQYF
TRBJ2-7,TRBV2,CASMVGLAGSWYF
TRBJ1-4,TRBV6-1,CASSSQGIGEKLFF
TRBJ1-2,TRBV6-2/TRBV6-3,CASNPSANYGYTF
TRBJ2-2,TRBV24-1,CATSDSAIGELFF
TRBJ1-1,TRBV2,CASAEETNTEAFF
TRBJ2-1,TRBV9,CASSVGTSGNEQFF
TRBJ2-7,TRBV20-1,CSASKRGLGSYEQYF
TRBJ2-7,TRBV7-2,CASSLQDTSFWEQYF
TRBJ1-3,TRBV12-3/TRBV12-4,CASSFEINTIYF
TRBJ2-3,TRBV25-1,CASSRASGRRTDTQYF
TRBJ2-1,TRBV11-3,CASSLGWTKTHNEQFF
TRBJ2-5,TRBV18,CASSSAGGAQETQYF
TRBJ2-5,TRBV3-1/TRBV3-2,CASSHTSGSFSETQYF
TRBJ1-2,TRBV5-4,CASSLDGQAYGYTF
TRBJ2-3,TRBV3-1/TRBV3-2,CASRSSVGASTDTQYF
TRBJ2-7,TRBV14,CASSGTGILEQYF
TRBJ1-4,TRBV25-1,CASSLHRGENEKLFF
TRBJ2-2,TRBV11-1,CASSFFREQNTGELFF
TRBJ1-1,TRBV7-2,CASSSRQGAGGTEAFF
TRBJ2-5,TRBV7-2,CASSLAAGSETQYF
TRBJ2-5,TRBV3-1/TRBV3-2,CASSQGETGIRETQYF
TRBJ2-1,TRBV7-2,CASSLRQGIEQFF
TRBJ1-4,TRBV7-8,CASSPRQGAGGNEKLFF
TRBJ1-1,TRBV18,CASSAGTGATEAFF
TRBJ1-2,TRBV7-6,CASSLGHGVNYGYTF
TRBJ1-1,TRBV19,CASSIRQTNTEAFF
TRBJ1-1,TRBV27,CASSLFLGTEAFF
TRBJ2-3,TRBV29-1,CSVVSGSARPDLDTQYF
TRBJ2-2,TRBV5-5,CASSSRLAGGRELFF
TRBJ1-5,TRBV19,CASSSGGRGNQPQHF
TRBJ2-1,TRBV24-1,CATSDPTSGRGNEQFF
TRBJ1-3,TRBV5-6,CASSPGQGRTGNTIYF
TRBJ2-1,TRBV10-3,CATALRVENEQFF
TRBJ1-4,TRBV12-3/TRBV12-4,CASSPSTNEKLFF
TRBJ2-4,TRBV6-2/TRBV6-3,CASSYTNRGAKNIQYF
TRBJ2-7,TRBV3-1/TRBV3-2,CASSQGLAGDGQYF
TRBJ2-7,TRBV18,CASSLRDRVYEQYF
TRBJ1-1,TRBV6-5,CASTLGQKSTEAFF
TRBJ1-1,TRBV2,CASMRGQGWGEAFF
TRBJ1-4,TRBV9,CASSVDPRGEKLFF
TRBJ2-2,TRBV19,CASSIVGQGIYRDTGELFF
TRBJ2-7,TRBV5-4,CASSLEAGIGDEQYF
TRBJ2-1,TRBV28,CATLWSGRAYNEQFF
TRBJ2-3,TRBV12-3/TRBV12-4,CASSPYRDTQYF
TRBJ1-6,TRBV4-2,CASSQDVYSSPLHF
TRBJ2-3,TRBV27,CASRRTGKTDTQYF
TRBJ1-6,TRBV12-3/TRBV12-4,CASRSGQGSPLHF